This is a list of T cell receptor beta chains from one sample in a study of human T cells and chemical hapten exposure. Using its own MiXCR run on the RACE reads, TCRdb lists one record per CDR3 protein. Counted here are under 400,000 distinct CDR3 sequences, 5.1% occurring once; the ten biggest clones make up around 2.6%. Source: whole blood, taken in connection with sensitization to the hapten diphenylcyclopropenone (DPC). These receptors all come from a woman aged 50 to 60 with alopecia areata. Some clones in this sample may be carry-over from other donors' samples. CDR3s include the opening cysteine and the closing phenylalanine or tryptophan. A D gene is named only where the DNA matches it firmly. Clone size is shown for a subset of rows, as once, few, many or a class of expanded clone.

clone size,V gene,D gene,J gene,CDR3 protein,CDR3 DNA
few,TRBV20-1,TRBD1,TRBJ1-4,CSARPPGTGEKLFF,TGCAGTGCTAGACCCCCCGGGACAGGTGAAAAACTGTTTTTT
-,TRBV6-2/TRBV6-3,-,TRBJ1-5,CASREGGSNQPQHF,TGTGCCAGCAGAGAGGGGGGCAGCAATCAGCCCCAGCATTTT
many,TRBV29-1,TRBD2,TRBJ2-7,CSVVSDGGYEQYF,TGCAGCGTTGTCTCGGACGGGGGGTACGAGCAGTACTTC
many,TRBV9,-,TRBJ1-2,CASSQTYESYGYTF,TGTGCCAGCAGCCAAACTTACGAGAGCTATGGCTACACCTTC
-,TRBV18,-,TRBJ1-4,CASSPRGADEKLFF,TGTGCCAGCTCACCGCGGGGGGCGGACGAAAAACTGTTTTTT
-,TRBV5-8,TRBD1,TRBJ2-3,CASSRQGEATDTQYF,TGTGCCAGCAGCCGACAGGGGGAAGCCACAGATACGCAGTATTTT
-,TRBV28,-,TRBJ1-5,CASASRGNQPQHF,TGTGCCAGTGCGTCGAGGGGAAATCAGCCCCAGCATTTT
-,TRBV7-9,-,TRBJ1-4,CASSLGAADEKLFF,TGTGCCAGCAGCTTGGGGGCGGCTGATGAAAAACTGTTTTTT
few,TRBV30,-,TRBJ1-5,CAWSGKDPNQPQHF,TGTGCCTGGAGCGGTAAAGACCCCAATCAGCCCCAGCATTTT
many,TRBV28,-,TRBJ1-3,CASSLGLVSGNTIYF,TGTGCCAGCAGTTTAGGGTTAGTCTCTGGAAACACCATATATTTT
many,TRBV12-3/TRBV12-4,-,TRBJ2-5,CASSLAQAGDATPDF,TGTGCCAGCAGTTTAGCGCAGGCAGGGGACGCGACCCCGGACTTC
many,TRBV20-1,-,TRBJ2-7,CSPASASEQYF,TGCAGTCCCGCTTCCGCCAGCGAGCAGTACTTC
-,TRBV4-1,TRBD2,TRBJ2-3,CASSQIGSGGADTQYF,TGCGCCAGCAGCCAAATAGGTAGCGGGGGGGCAGATACGCAGTATTTT
few,TRBV4-1,TRBD1,TRBJ2-7,CASSQAGQRIYEQYF,TGCGCCAGCAGCCAAGCGGGACAGAGGATCTACGAGCAGTACTTC
many,TRBV12-3/TRBV12-4,-,TRBJ2-7,CASSLAGTYEQYF,TGTGCCAGCAGTTTAGCTGGGACCTACGAGCAGTACTTC
many,TRBV28,-,TRBJ1-2,CASSSGGGTPAGYTF,TGTGCCAGCAGTTCCGGGGGTGGGACCCCCGCAGGCTACACCTTC
-,TRBV2,-,TRBJ1-5,CASRGTGQQPQHF,TGTGCCAGCAGGGGAACAGGGCAGCAGCCCCAGCATTTT
few,TRBV7-9,-,TRBJ1-1,CASSLDAGNTEAFF,TGTGCCAGCAGCTTAGATGCCGGGAACACTGAAGCTTTCTTT
many,TRBV3-1,-,TRBJ1-1,CASSPGPGNTEAFF,TGTGCCAGCAGCCCCGGCCCGGGTAACACTGAAGCTTTCTTT
many,TRBV6-5,-,TRBJ2-7,CASRQASSYEQYF,TGTGCCAGCAGACAGGCCAGCTCCTACGAGCAGTACTTC
-,TRBV12-3/TRBV12-4,-,TRBJ1-5,CASSFGQNSNQPQHF,TGTGCCAGCAGTTTTGGACAGAATAGCAATCAGCCCCAGCATTTT
many,TRBV27,-,TRBJ1-1,CASSLSPNTEAFF,TGTGCCAGCAGTTTGAGCCCAAACACTGAAGCTTTCTTT
many,TRBV12-5,-,TRBJ2-7,CASGLAIHPYEQYF,TGTGCTAGTGGTTTGGCCATCCACCCCTACGAGCAGTACTTC
many,TRBV20-1,TRBD2,TRBJ2-3,CSAQRAGVILAREADTQYF,TGCAGTGCGCAGAGGGCGGGAGTTATTTTGGCTCGTGAGGCAGATACGCAGTATTTT
-,TRBV4-2,-,TRBJ2-3,CASSQDETGGRDTQYF,TGTGCCAGCAGCCAAGATGAAACGGGGGGCAGAGATACGCAGTATTTT
many,TRBV2,-,TRBJ1-2,CASSSDTNYGYTF,TGTGCCAGCAGCTCCGACACAAACTATGGCTACACCTTC
few,TRBV15,-,TRBJ2-6,CATVASSGANVLTF,TGTGCCACCGTAGCTAGCTCTGGGGCCAACGTCCTGACTTTC
many,TRBV7-9,TRBD2,TRBJ2-7,CASSPPSGSWGEQYF,TGTGCCAGCAGCCCTCCTAGCGGCAGTTGGGGCGAGCAGTACTTC
-,TRBV20-1,-,TRBJ2-7,CSSRGRKRYEQYF,TGCAGTTCCCGGGGCCGGAAACGCTACGAGCAGTACTTC
many,TRBV5-1,-,TRBJ2-5,CASSRETQETQYF,TGCGCCAGCAGCAGGGAGACCCAAGAGACCCAGTACTTC
-,TRBV5-6,-,TRBJ1-4,CASSLRGQEKLFF,TGTGCCAGCAGCTTGCGGGGCCAAGAAAAACTGTTTTTT
many,TRBV13,TRBD1,TRBJ2-1,CASSPGTAHEQFF,TGTGCCAGCAGCCCAGGGACAGCCCATGAGCAGTTCTTC
many,TRBV6-6,TRBD1,TRBJ2-6,CASTIQGTAGANVLTF,TGTGCCAGCACCATACAGGGGACCGCTGGGGCCAACGTCCTGACTTTC
-,TRBV10-3,-,TRBJ2-3,CAIMFATADTQYF,TGTGCCATCATGTTTGCGACGGCAGATACGCAGTATTTT
-,TRBV24-1,TRBD2,TRBJ2-1,CATSDPGGNNNNEQFF,TGTGCCACCAGCGATCCGGGGGGGAATAACAACAATGAGCAGTTCTTC
few,TRBV7-2,-,TRBJ1-1,CASSLLWGRGRTEAFF,TGTGCCAGCAGCCTACTTTGGGGCAGGGGAAGAACTGAAGCTTTCTTT
-,TRBV20-1,TRBD2,TRBJ2-1,CSAERLAGGWNEQFF,TGCAGTGCAGAGAGGCTAGCGGGAGGGTGGAATGAGCAGTTCTTC
many,TRBV5-1,-,TRBJ1-1,CASGPRAQGPRNTEAFF,TGCGCCAGCGGACCACGCGCACAGGGTCCACGGAACACTGAAGCTTTCTTT
many,TRBV24-1,TRBD1,TRBJ1-1,CATSGQGERNTEAFF,TGTGCCACCAGTGGACAGGGCGAACGGAACACTGAAGCTTTCTTT
-,TRBV11-1,-,TRBJ1-2,CASSFRGNYGYTF,TGTGCCAGCAGCTTCAGGGGTAACTATGGCTACACCTTC
-,TRBV20-1,TRBD2,TRBJ2-3,CSARTSGRGDTQYF,TGCAGTGCTCGGACTAGCGGGAGAGGAGATACGCAGTATTTT
many,TRBV14,-,TRBJ2-3,CASSQDRGATDTQYF,TGTGCCAGCAGCCAAGATAGGGGAGCCACAGATACGCAGTATTTT
many,TRBV10-3,TRBD2,TRBJ2-3,CAISGLADTDTQYF,TGTGCCATCAGTGGGCTAGCGGACACAGATACGCAGTATTTT
few,TRBV30,-,TRBJ1-2,CAWSHRPNYGYTF,TGTGCCTGGAGCCATCGTCCGAACTATGGCTACACCTTC
-,TRBV9,-,TRBJ1-1,CASSVIGGFTEAFF,TGTGCCAGCAGTGTTATTGGAGGGTTCACTGAAGCTTTCTTT
many,TRBV12-3/TRBV12-4,-,TRBJ2-5,CASSRDWQETQYF,TGTGCCAGCAGCCGGGACTGGCAAGAGACCCAGTACTTC
many,TRBV9,TRBD1,TRBJ2-3,CASSEATGAATDTQYF,TGTGCCAGCAGCGAAGCGACAGGGGCCGCCACAGATACGCAGTATTTT
many,TRBV12-3/TRBV12-4,-,TRBJ2-3,CASTLGDTQYF,TGTGCCAGCACCCTGGGGGATACGCAGTATTTT
many,TRBV15,-,TRBJ2-1,CATSRDDLHEQFF,TGTGCCACCAGCAGAGATGACCTCCATGAGCAGTTCTTC